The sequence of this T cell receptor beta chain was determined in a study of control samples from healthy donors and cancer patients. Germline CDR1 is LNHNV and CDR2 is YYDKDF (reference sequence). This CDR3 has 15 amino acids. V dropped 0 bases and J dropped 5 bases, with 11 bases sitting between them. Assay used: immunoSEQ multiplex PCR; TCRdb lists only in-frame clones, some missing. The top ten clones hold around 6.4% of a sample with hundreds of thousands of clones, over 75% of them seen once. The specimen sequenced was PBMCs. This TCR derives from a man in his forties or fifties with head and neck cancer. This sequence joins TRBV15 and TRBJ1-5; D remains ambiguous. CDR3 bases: TGTGCCACCAGCAGAGATTTGGGCACGGATCAGCCCCAGCATTTT. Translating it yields CATSRDLGTDQPQHF.